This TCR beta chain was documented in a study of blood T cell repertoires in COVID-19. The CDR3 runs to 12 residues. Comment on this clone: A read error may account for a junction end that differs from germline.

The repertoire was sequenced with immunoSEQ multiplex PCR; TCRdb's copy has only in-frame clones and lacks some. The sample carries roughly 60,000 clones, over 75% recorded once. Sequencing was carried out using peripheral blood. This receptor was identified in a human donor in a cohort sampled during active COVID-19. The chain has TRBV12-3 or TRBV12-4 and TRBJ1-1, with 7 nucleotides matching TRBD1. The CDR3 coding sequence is TGTGCCAGCAGTTTAGTTGCTGAAGGGGGCACTTTT. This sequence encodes CASSLVAEGGTF.